This T cell receptor beta chain was observed in a study of human T cells and chemical hapten exposure (dated by TCRdb to about 2021). About the investigation overall: For sensitization, 2% DPC in acetone was applied to a roughly 2 cm by roughly 2 cm area of upper inner arm skin. Weekly therapeutic DPC doses were additionally applied to the scalp of patients throughout the approximately 25-week study period. Patch tests used Finn chambers with 0.01% DPC on the upper back, scored after 6 days by International Contact Dermatitis Research Group standards. The patient cohort, mostly female, included alopecia areata with under or over 50% scalp involvement, alopecia totalis and alopecia universalis. Libraries were pooled for sequencing, and per-sample TCR yields varied mainly because of small differences in library volumes within the pool. This study followed changes in the peripheral blood TCR repertoire in vivo during primary and secondary sensitization of alopecia patients to the hapten diphenylcyclopropenone (DPC). Blood samples were taken from patients before sensitization (week 0) and at 2, 6 and about 24 weeks after DPC sensitization. For TCR sequencing, blood came from approximately 29 alopecia patients at anywhere from one to four time points (pre-sensitization, 2, 6 and 24 weeks).

The CDR3 runs 15 residues from the cysteine to the phenylalanine. Of the read, only the CDR3 DNA is kept; its 45 bases are in frame from base 1. V is reduced by 0 bases and J by 5 bases, leaving a spacing of 11 bases between them. From the germline V gene (reference sequence), CDR1 is GTSNPN and CDR2 is SVGIG. In the case of this clonotype: Its antigen is unknown. No much larger clone exists at a distance of one base, and base qualities are not known.

Reading the label with the study, this specimen's time point is: pre-sensitization, week 0. Read against the paper, the sample's treatment or condition label means: therapeutic diphenylcyclopropenone sensitization with weekly scalp DPC. At every patch-test visit, the blood draw took place before the patch test was put on. To be eligible, patients had to be aged 18 to 70, diagnosed with alopecia and judged suitable for DPC therapy, while pregnant patients were excluded. Total RNA was isolated from unfractionated whole blood collected in Tempus Blood RNA tubes. The full study reports these points: Expanded TCRs formed significantly more large CDR3 similarity clusters than pre-sensitization or healthy control sets, consistent with antigen-driven responses. Repeated subsampling changed both the strength of the expansion versus patch-test correlation and the threshold at which that correlation became significant. A positive correlation was found between the number of PT1 expanded TCRs and patch test score, with significance reached at thresholds 8, 16 and 32 but not 4. Alopecia, a presumed autoimmune disease, was present in all patients, so the immune response of the patients might differ from that of healthy individuals. No change with DPC sensitization was found in the number of TCRs above 1 in 1000 frequency, and no evidence of global repertoire structure alterations was found.

The library came from RACE. The sequencer listed for this sample is NextSeq 500. Library preparation attached unique molecular identifiers to individual cDNA molecules for quantitative, reproducible TCR counting. From each blood RNA sample, both TCR alpha and TCR beta chains were sequenced. Regarding the original processing steps: Samples had a median of around 92,000 TCRs, with a range from 23,224 to 690,600. The Decombinator software suite was used to annotate V, J and CDR3 in the TCR reads. Every sample was subsampled to the same number of TCRs (28,000) for the PS versus PT1 abundance plots. Expanded TCRs were defined as absent before sensitization and observed at least eight times at the 2-week time point. The public reads were reanalyzed by TCRdb: fastp trimming at Q25, MiXCR alignment, in-frame beta chains only. Every distinct CDR3 protein forms one entry, paired with its most common genes and DNA. The V and J calls were not made by the authors but by TCRdb's processing. The sample data list approximately 80,000 distinct CDR3 sequences, and about 14% of these were observed just once. The top ten clonotypes cover roughly 4.6% of the sample.

The chain links TRBV30 with TRBJ1-6; the D gene lacks a confident call. Sequenced here: whole blood, sampled in connection with sensitization to the hapten diphenylcyclopropenone (DPC). This TCR was sampled from a woman between 45 and 60 years old with alopecia areata. Some clones in this sample may be carry-over from other donors' samples. The CDR3 reads CAWSVPSGNNSPLHF. Here is the DNA: TGTGCCTGGAGTGTACCTTCCGGGAATAATTCACCCCTCCACTTT.